Shown below are 17 T cell receptor beta chains from a single sample sequenced in a study of blood T cell repertoires in COVID-19. Generated by immunoSEQ multiplex PCR, the TCRdb table keeps only in-frame clones and is missing some. The table shows about 77,000 clones, with over 85% occurring only once. The sample consisted of peripheral blood. The receptors derive from an elderly woman with active or convalescent COVID-19.

This rearrangement joins TRBV11-2 to TRBJ2-7; TRBD1 matches 10 bases. V trimming: 8 bases; J trimming: 4 bases; junction bases outside the gene matches: 14. The CDR3 contains 16 residues. Looked up from germline, CDR1 is SGHAT and CDR2 is FQNNGV. The CDR3 region is CASYGSRGDRGYEQYF. DNA for the CDR3: TGTGCCAGCTACGGATCCCGCGGGGACAGGGGTTACGAGCAGTACTTC.

The chain links TRBV5-1 to TRBJ2-7, with 8 nucleotides matching TRBD1. Trimming at V came to 3 bases and at J to 4 bases, leaving 12 bases not matched to a gene. Germline V gene data show CDR1 as SGHRS and CDR2 as YFSETQ. CDR3 length equals 16 residues. CDR3 residues: CASSYYRDRSTYEQYF. The CDR3 DNA reads TGCGCCAGCAGCTACTACCGGGACAGGAGTACGTACGAGCAGTACTTC.

This clone is a singleton in its sample. The genes are TRBV7-3 and TRBJ2-7; TRBD1 is a possible D gene (6 bases). The germline gives CDR1 SGHTA, CDR2 FQGTGA. CDR3 length: 14 amino acids. Trimming cost V 1 base and J 4 bases, with 11 bases left between them. DNA of the CDR3: TGTGCCAGCAGCTTAATTAACAGGGCTTACGAGCAGTACTTC. It translates to CASSLINRAYEQYF.

The gene calls are TRBV4-3 and TRBJ2-3; D call uncertain. The germline CDR1 and CDR2 sequences are LGHNA and YSLEER. V shed 1 base and J shed 5 bases, with 7 bases lying between them. The CDR3 has 13 amino acids. CDR3 sequence (DNA): TGCGCCAGCAGCCAAGTCCATTTAGATACGCAGTATTTT. Protein product: CASSQVHLDTQYF.

J is TRBJ1-6 and V is TRBV28; D gene ambiguous. V lost 2 bases, J lost 9 bases, and 8 bases lay in between. Per germline, CDR1 MDHEN and CDR2 SYDVKM. The CDR3 covers 13 residues. CDR3 DNA: TGTGCCAGCAGTTTACGGGTGGTTTCACCCCTCCACTTT. Amino acids: CASSLRVVSPLHF.

A remark on this clone: At one of its ends the junction is not consistent with the germline gene, which may arise from a read error. V usage is TRBV7-3 and J usage is TRBJ2-1; 9 bases agree with TRBD1. CDR3 size: 17 residues. From germline, CDR1 is SGHTA and CDR2 FQGTGA. The CDR3 nucleotides read TGTGCCAGCAGTTTAAGGAGGTCGACAGGGGGTCGGGATGAGCAGTTCTTC. It codes for CASSLRRSTGGRDEQFF.

The rearrangement joins TRBV6-5 to TRBJ1-2; D call uncertain. V shed 2 bases and J shed 4 bases, with 8 bases lying between them. The CDR3 consists of 13 residues. CDR1 is MNHEY, CDR2 SVGAGI, per germline. The CDR3 loop is CASSYEESYGYTF. The CDR3 coding sequence is TGTGCCAGCAGTTACGAGGAAAGCTATGGCTACACCTTC.

The chain has TRBV4-2 and TRBJ1-3; a possible D gene is TRBD1 (5 bases). Germline V gene lookup returns CDR1 LGHNA and CDR2 YNFKEQ. Deletions cut 0 bases from V and 4 bases from J, with 13 bases between. The CDR3 has 16 residues. This CDR3 is CASSQDRNQGGNTIYF. The CDR3 region has the DNA TGTGCCAGCAGCCAAGATCGCAACCAGGGAGGAAACACCATATATTTT.

The sample holds a few counts of this clone. V usage is TRBV18 and J usage is TRBJ1-4; D perhaps matches TRBD1 (6 bases). This CDR3 is 19 amino acids long. The V end was cut by 2 bases, the J end by 0 bases, with 19 bases between. Germline CDR1 KGHSH, CDR2 LQKENI. Here the CDR3 DNA reads TGTGCCAGCTCACCATGGGGAGACAGGACCGACGCAACTAATGAAAAACTGTTTTTT. Translating it yields CASSPWGDRTDATNEKLFF.

The V call is TRBV18, the J call TRBJ2-5; 8 bases agree with TRBD2. CDR1 KGHSH and CDR2 LQKENI come from the germline V gene. The junction had 7 bases not matched to a gene; V was cut back by 8 bases and J by 2 bases. The CDR3 consists of 14 residues. CDR3 residues: CASRYSGVQETQYF. The CDR3 bases are TGTGCCAGCCGATATAGCGGGGTACAAGAGACCCAGTACTTC.

The V gene is TRBV6-2 or TRBV6-3, the J gene TRBJ1-3; no firm D call. V was shortened by 4 bases and J by 4 bases, with 14 bases between the two germline ends. Germline CDR1 is MNHEY and CDR2 is SVGEGT. This CDR3 comprises 15 residues. CDR3 region: CASSWREGRGNTIYF. The CDR3 nucleotides are TGTGCCAGCAGTTGGAGAGAGGGCCGGGGAAACACCATATATTTT.

The rearrangement links TRBV11-2 to TRBJ1-3; D not certain. In germline, CDR1 is SGHAT, CDR2 FQNNGV. CDR3 length equals 16 residues. With 0 bases removed from V and 0 bases from J, the gap between germline ends came to 9 bases. The CDR3 region is CASSLERYRSGNTIYF. The CDR3 DNA sequence: TGTGCCAGCAGCTTAGAGAGGTACCGCTCTGGAAACACCATATATTTT.

The rearrangement joins TRBV5-1 to TRBJ1-4; 10 bases align to TRBD1. The CDR3 has 15 amino acids. The V segment lost 0 bases and the J segment 7 bases; nucleotides outside the gene matches: 3. In germline, CDR1 is SGHRS, CDR2 YFSETQ. The CDR3 spells CASSLAGQGSEKLFF. For the CDR3, the DNA is TGCGCCAGCAGCTTGGCGGGACAGGGGAGTGAAAAACTGTTTTTT.

The CDR3 is CASSPVGVYGYTF. As DNA, the CDR3 is TGTGCCAGCTCACCGGTAGGAGTTTATGGCTACACCTTC. The gene calls are TRBV18 and TRBJ1-2; D unresolved. This CDR3 region has 13 residues. Germline CDR1 KGHSH, CDR2 LQKENI. Trimming stripped 3 bases from V and 5 bases from J, with 10 bases between.

The V call is TRBV28, the J call TRBJ1-2; TRBD1 agrees at 7 bases. Germline V gene lookup returns CDR1 MDHEN and CDR2 SYDVKM. This CDR3 is 14 amino acids long. The trim removed 7 bases at V and 4 bases at J, leaving 9 bases unmatched. CDR3 coding DNA: TGTGCCAGCACTGCATGGGACAGCCTCTATGGCTACACCTTC. Translation: CASTAWDSLYGYTF.

This clone is a singleton in its sample. The chain couples TRBV5-8 to TRBJ2-7; TRBD1 is a possible D gene (6 bases). The CDR3 runs to 12 residues. The V and J ends lost 6 bases and 2 bases respectively, with 9 bases between them. In germline, CDR1 is SGHTS, CDR2 YDEGEE. The CDR3 DNA sequence: TGTGCCAGCACCCGGACAGCCTACGAGCAGTACTTC. Its translation is CASTRTAYEQYF.

The V and J genes are TRBV2 and TRBJ1-4; no firm D call. The CDR3 consists of 17 residues. Germline V lookup: CDR1 SNHLY, CDR2 FYNNEI. Trimming cost V 6 bases and J 6 bases, with 23 bases left between them. The DNA of the CDR3 is TGTGCCAGCAGATCGGCCCAACTTCGGGGATCGGATGAAAAACTGTTTTTT. Translating gives CASRSAQLRGSDEKLFF.